A single sample is the source of the 14 T cell receptor beta chains below, sequenced in a study of metastatic and nonmetastatic thyroid tumors. Every patient was untreated before thyroid surgery. MiXCR reprocessed the PCR reads for TCRdb. The sample records 20,000 to 30,000 clones, 10% to 15% being singletons. The source material was blood. The receptors were sampled from a female donor with papillary thyroid cancer or a benign thyroid nodule (not recorded which). Some clones in this sample may be carry-over from other donors' samples.

The rearrangement links TRBV29-1 to TRBJ1-1, with 8 positions matching TRBD1. The V segment lost 6 bases and the J segment 0 bases; nucleotides outside the gene matches: 6. Germline CDR1 reads SQVTM; CDR2 reads ANQGSEA. CDR3 length: 14 residues. The CDR3 DNA reads as TGCAGCGTCGTGGACAGGGCGCTGAACACTGAAGCTTTCTTT. It translates to CSVVDRALNTEAFF.

The table lists this clone with many counts. The chain joins TRBV30 to TRBJ2-5; unclear D gene. The germline CDR1 and CDR2 sequences are GTSNPN and SVGIG (reference sequence). This CDR3 spans 12 amino acids. Trimming stripped 0 bases from V and 5 bases from J, with 7 bases between. The CDR3 coding sequence is TGTGCCTGGAGTGTACGGATTGAGACCCAGTACTTC. This codes for CAWSVRIETQYF.

This clone was seen repeatedly, ten times or more. V gene TRBV5-1 combines with J gene TRBJ2-5; a weak D match, TRBD1 (6 bases). CDR1 and CDR2 from the germline V gene are SGHRS and YFSETQ. The CDR3 is 15 residues long. The ends were cut back, 0 bases at V and 1 base at J, with 10 bases in the middle. In DNA, the CDR3 is TGCGCCAGCAGCTTGGGACAGGTCTCCCAAGAGACCCAGTACTTC. This translates into CASSLGQVSQETQYF.

The rearrangement uses TRBV9 and TRBJ2-1, with a tentative D call TRBD2 (6 bases). From germline, CDR1 is SGDLS and CDR2 YYNGEE. The CDR3 runs to 15 residues. Trimming stripped 4 bases from V and 10 bases from J, with 21 bases between. The CDR3 sequence: CASSSGVAVTREQFF. The CDR3 bases are TGTGCCAGCAGCTCCGGGGTAGCGGTAACTCGCGAGCAGTTCTTC. Together with reference TRBV9 and TRBJ2-1, the CDR3 gives the full variable domain: DSGVTQTPKHLITATGQRVTLRCSPRSGDLSVYWYQQSLDQGLQFLIQYYNGEERAKGNILERFSAQQFPDLHSELNLSSLELGDSALYFCASSSGVAVTREQFFGPGTRLTVL.

At least ten counts were recorded for this clone. The chain has TRBV6-5 and TRBJ1-1; no reliable D call. CDR1 and CDR2 (germline): MNHEY, SVGAGI. CDR3 size: 13 residues. V was trimmed by 2 bases and J by 7 bases, leaving 11 bases between them. The CDR3 nucleotides are TGTGCCAGCAGTTACGGACGGGATTATGAAGCTTTCTTT. It translates to CASSYGRDYEAFF.

This clone has at least ten counts. The same CDR3 is also encoded by other DNA sequences in this sample. The rearrangement joins TRBV27 to TRBJ2-5; D is possibly TRBD1 (6 bases). The CDR3 runs 15 residues. Germline V CDR1 and CDR2: MNHEY, SMNVEV (reference sequence). The V end lost 3 bases, the J end lost 8 bases, and 19 bases lay between the germline ends. CDR3 loop: CASSFQQGPGSTQYF. DNA for the CDR3: TGTGCCAGCAGTTTCCAACAGGGCCCGGGGTCTACCCAGTACTTC.

The table lists this clone with many counts. This chain joins TRBV19 and TRBJ2-7; 10 bases line up with TRBD1. This CDR3 is 14 amino acids long. V shed 5 bases and J 1 base; nucleotides not matched to a gene: 2. Germline V lookup: CDR1 LNHDA, CDR2 SQIVND (reference sequence). The CDR3 DNA is TGTGCCAGTAGTCGGGGACAGGGGTCCTACGAGCAGTACTTC. Its translation: CASSRGQGSYEQYF.

By share, this clone ranks as medium-sized. The chain recombines TRBV6-6 with TRBJ2-1, with TRBD2 identical over 8 bases. J was trimmed by 7 bases and V by 2 bases; bases with no gene match: 4. The CDR3 length is 14 residues. Germline V lookup: CDR1 MNHNY, CDR2 SVGAGI (reference sequence). The CDR3 region is CASSYLREGNEQFF. The CDR3 nucleotides read TGTGCCAGCAGTTACCTCCGGGAGGGGAATGAGCAGTTCTTC.

This clone was recorded many times. The junction departs from the called germline gene at one end, perhaps through a read error. The rearrangement links TRBV7-9 to TRBJ2-2; D may be TRBD1 or TRBD2 (6 bases each). The CDR3 runs 16 residues. Germline lookup yields CDR1 SEHNR and CDR2 FQNEAQ (reference sequence). Here the CDR3 reads CASSLEWGANTGELLF. The CDR3 DNA reads as TGTGCCAGCAGTCTAGAATGGGGGGCGAACACCGGGGAGCTGCTTTTT.

This clone was found many times. The chain recombines TRBV9 with TRBJ2-3; 10 positions agree with TRBD2. Trimming at V came to 3 bases and at J to 4 bases, leaving 5 bases not matched to a gene. Germline-derived CDR1 and CDR2 are SGDLS and YYNGEE. The CDR3 length is 15 residues. The CDR3 region has the DNA TGTGCCAGCAGCGACGAAGCGGGAGGGGCAGATACGCAGTATTTT. The encoded protein is CASSDEAGGADTQYF.

This clone came up many times. This chain joins TRBV2 and TRBJ2-7; 16 nucleotides line up with TRBD2. Germline V gene sequence: CDR1 SNHLY, CDR2 FYNNEI. This CDR3 contains 16 residues. The ends lost 7 bases at V and 2 bases at J; junction bases unmatched: 5. The CDR3: CASTGTSGRGTYEQYF. CDR3 bases: TGTGCCAGCACCGGGACTAGCGGGAGGGGGACCTACGAGCAGTACTTC.

There are many counts of this clone. The rearrangement joins TRBV6-1 to TRBJ1-5; no firm D call. Germline V gene lookup returns CDR1 MNHNS and CDR2 SASEGT. The V end lost 2 bases, the J end lost 7 bases, and 15 bases lay between the germline ends. The CDR3 length is 15 residues. The CDR3: CASSEFGVLRQPQHF. CDR3 nucleotides: TGTGCCAGCAGTGAATTCGGGGTTCTTAGGCAGCCCCAGCATTTT.

This clone appeared many times. The chain couples TRBV6-5 to TRBJ2-1; D not certain. CDR1 and CDR2 (germline): MNHEY, SVGAGI. This CDR3 is built from 16 residues. V was shortened by 4 bases and J by 5 bases, with 18 bases between the two germline ends. The CDR3 is CASSFPLYRTNNEQFF. The CDR3 DNA follows: TGTGCCAGCAGTTTCCCCCTGTACCGGACGAACAATGAGCAGTTCTTC.

Ten or more counts support this clone. The J gene is TRBJ1-1, the V gene TRBV6-2 or TRBV6-3; weak D call: TRBD1 (6 bases). The CDR3 covers 14 residues. CDR1 is MNHEY and CDR2 is SVGEGT in the germline V gene. Trimming stripped 6 bases from V and 4 bases from J, with 15 bases between. CDR3 in amino acids: CASRILTGITEAFF. The CDR3 nucleotides read TGTGCCAGCAGAATATTAACAGGGATCACTGAAGCTTTCTTT.